The clone carrying this T cell receptor (beta chain) was seen many times. Its antigen is still unknown. CDR1 and CDR2 from the germline V gene are SGHAT and FQNNGV. The CDR3 extends over 14 amino acids. Between the trimmed V and J ends, which lost 1 base and 10 bases, there was a span of 16 bases. This entry belongs to a study of human T cells and chemical hapten exposure. Whole-study findings and limits: Healthy individuals' immune responses may differ from those of donors, who had alopecia.

TCRdb independently ran MiXCR on the RACE reads; one entry per CDR3 protein. The sample records roughly 380,000 distinct CDR3 sequences, around 5% being singletons. Described time point: patch test 1, 2 weeks after DPC sensitization. Described treatment: therapeutic diphenylcyclopropenone sensitization with weekly scalp DPC. This specimen was whole blood, taken in connection with sensitization to the hapten diphenylcyclopropenone (DPC). The genes are TRBV11-2 and TRBJ1-2; D is unclear. This sequence was found in a woman aged 45-60 years with alopecia areata. Some clones in this sample may be carry-over from other donors' samples. In nucleotides, the CDR3 is TGTGCCAGCAGCTTAGTTACAGTGGAAATGCACTACACCTTC. Encoded protein: CASSLVTVEMHYTF.